This T cell receptor beta chain was retrieved from a study of vaccination and CD4 T cells after COVID-19. Study summary: Participants were administered two doses of either the BNT162b2 or the mRNA-1273 vaccine.

The Oncomine TCR Beta short-read assay sequenced DNA from cultured CD4+ T cells. TCRdb reanalysed the PCR reads using MiXCR and keeps one entry per CDR3 protein. The table lists some 5,500 distinct CDR3 sequences, around 34% of them singletons. To note about this clonotype: Antigen: not known.

Treatment specified: roughly 11-day PBMC culture with coronavirus spike peptide pools or control peptides (ViraFEST assay). During the years 2011-2018, before the COVID-19 pandemic, the unexposed donor's CD4+ T cells were collected. With 4 bases removed from V and 1 base from J, the gap between germline ends came to 10 bases. The germline V gene has CDR1 MNHEY and CDR2 SVGAGI. The CDR3 totals 15 residues. The sequence was obtained from a human donor in good health. The material sequenced was CD4+ T cells from blood, cultured in vitro. This chain joins TRBV6-5 and TRBJ1-4; D perhaps matches TRBD1 (5 bases). Here the CDR3 reads CASSSQGGTNEKLFF. The CDR3 DNA reads TGTGCCAGCAGTTCGCAGGGTGGAACTAATGAAAAACTGTTTTTT.